This T cell receptor beta chain came from a study of blood T cell repertoires in COVID-19. Looking at the study overall: Collection of acute and convalescent COVID-19 samples took place in the United States, Italy and Spain.

Source study methods: Estimates of nucleated cell counts were drawn from the amplification of reference gene primers. Produced via immunoSEQ multiplex PCR; TCRdb's table is partial and in-frame only. The V and J calls and clone size are taken from that table; D and trimming were inferred from the DNA. Here the sample spans 150,000 or so clones, about nine tenths being singletons. This clonotype originated in a woman in her seventies with COVID-19, enrolled during active disease. Sequencing was done on a sample of peripheral blood.

CDR3 amino acids: CASSPRLAGGLTPYNEQFF. In nucleotides, the CDR3 is TGTGCCAGTAGTCCCCGACTAGCGGGGGGCTTAACCCCCTACAATGAGCAGTTCTTC. V is TRBV19 and J is TRBJ2-1; 13 bases map to TRBD2. The CDR3 is made up of 19 amino acids. Per the germline V gene, CDR1 is LNHDA and CDR2 is SQIVND (reference sequence). V was clipped by 5 bases and J by 2 bases; unmatched bases: 12.